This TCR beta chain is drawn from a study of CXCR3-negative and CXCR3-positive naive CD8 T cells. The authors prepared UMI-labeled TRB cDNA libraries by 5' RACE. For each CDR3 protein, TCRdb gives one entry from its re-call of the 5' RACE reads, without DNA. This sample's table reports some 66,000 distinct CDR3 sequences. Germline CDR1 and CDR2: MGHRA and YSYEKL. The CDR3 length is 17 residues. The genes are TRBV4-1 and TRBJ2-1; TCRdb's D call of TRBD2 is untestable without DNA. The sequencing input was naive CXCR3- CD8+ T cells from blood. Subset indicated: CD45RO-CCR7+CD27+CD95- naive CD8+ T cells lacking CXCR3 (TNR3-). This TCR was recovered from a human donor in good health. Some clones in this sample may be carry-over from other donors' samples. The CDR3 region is CASSQVMAGGRYNEQFF.